This paragraph reports one T cell receptor beta chain. Original methodology: Amplification with reference gene primers provided the estimates of nucleated cell counts. Libraries were prepared by immunoSEQ multiplex PCR; TCRdb keeps only in-frame clonotypes and omits some of them. From that table come the V and J calls and clone size; the DNA was used to work out D and trimming. The sample records approximately 240,000 clones, 80% to 85% being singletons. The CDR3 loop spans 16 amino acids. V was clipped by 0 bases and J by 0 bases, with 9 bases between them. Germline V gives CDR1 MNHEY, CDR2 SVGAGI. The data were obtained in a study of blood T cell repertoires in COVID-19. Overall study: The United States, Italy and Spain supplied acute and convalescent COVID-19 samples. PBMCs, B-cell-depleted T cells, or T cells were the source of the cDNA or gDNA that made up the material.

Sequencing was performed on peripheral blood. The chain couples TRBV6-5 to TRBJ1-3; the D is unclear. This clonotype was sampled from a woman aged 55-69 years with acute or convalescent COVID-19. CDR3 sequence: CASSYSPVNSGNTIYF. CDR3 sequence (DNA): TGTGCCAGCAGTTACTCTCCAGTCAACTCTGGAAACACCATATATTTT.